This TCR beta chain was obtained from a study of T-cell reconstitution after alpha-beta-depleted transplantation in children. Germline CDR1 is WSHSY and CDR2 is SAAADI. Trimming at V came to 3 bases and at J to 4 bases, leaving 4 bases not matched to a gene. CDR3 size: 14 residues. Unique molecular identifiers were used to barcode this TCRbeta library. Each CDR3 protein is one row after TCRdb ran MiXCR on the PCR reads. The sample has 280,000 or so distinct CDR3 sequences, more than 9% seen once. This clonotype was recorded many times. The receptor was isolated from a male patient between 2 and 9 years old who had a stem cell transplant for chronic granulomatous disease, so the T cells may come from the graft donor. The sequenced sample was peripheral blood, obtained 180 days after TCRalphabeta/CD19-depleted stem cell transplant. The rearrangement joins TRBV10-2 to TRBJ2-7; 9 positions agree with TRBD2. The CDR3 DNA reads as TGCGCCAGCAGTGAAGGGACTAGCAGATACGAGCAGTACTTC. Amino acid sequence: CASSEGTSRYEQYF.